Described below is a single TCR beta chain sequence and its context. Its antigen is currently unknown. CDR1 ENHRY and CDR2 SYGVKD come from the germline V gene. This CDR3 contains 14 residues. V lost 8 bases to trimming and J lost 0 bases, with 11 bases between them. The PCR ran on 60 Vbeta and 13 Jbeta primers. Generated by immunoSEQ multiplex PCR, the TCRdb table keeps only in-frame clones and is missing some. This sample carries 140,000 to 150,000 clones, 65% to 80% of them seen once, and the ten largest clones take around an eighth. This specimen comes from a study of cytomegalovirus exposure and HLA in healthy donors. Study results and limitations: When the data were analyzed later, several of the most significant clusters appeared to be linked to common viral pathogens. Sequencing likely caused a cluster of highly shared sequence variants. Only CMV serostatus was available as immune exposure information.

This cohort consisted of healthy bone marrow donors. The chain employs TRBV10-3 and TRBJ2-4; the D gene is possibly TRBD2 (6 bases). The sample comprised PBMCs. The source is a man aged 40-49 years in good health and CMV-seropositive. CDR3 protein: CAIGDGGAKNIQYF. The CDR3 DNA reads TGTGCCATCGGGGACGGGGGAGCCAAAAACATTCAGTACTTC.